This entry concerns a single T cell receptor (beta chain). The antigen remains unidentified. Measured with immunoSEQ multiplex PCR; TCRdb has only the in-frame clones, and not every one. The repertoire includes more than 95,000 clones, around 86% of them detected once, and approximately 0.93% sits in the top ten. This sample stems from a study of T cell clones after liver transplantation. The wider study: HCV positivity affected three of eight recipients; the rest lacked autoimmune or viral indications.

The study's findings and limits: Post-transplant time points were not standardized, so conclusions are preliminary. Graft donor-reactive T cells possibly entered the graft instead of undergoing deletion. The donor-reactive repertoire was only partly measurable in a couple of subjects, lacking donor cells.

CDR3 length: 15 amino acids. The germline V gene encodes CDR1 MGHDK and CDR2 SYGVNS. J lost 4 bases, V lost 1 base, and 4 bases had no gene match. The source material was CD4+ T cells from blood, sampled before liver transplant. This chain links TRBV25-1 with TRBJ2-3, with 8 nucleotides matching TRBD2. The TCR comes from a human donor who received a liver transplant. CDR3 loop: CASSESAGGADTQYF. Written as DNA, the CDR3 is TGTGCCAGCAGTGAATCTGCGGGGGGCGCAGATACGCAGTATTTT.